This entry features one T cell receptor beta chain sequence. Its antigen is as yet unknown. Genes here carry mouse names. The read is 3 residues too short to cover the CDR3 end, so that end is filled in from the germline J gene. Cells that came from pooled cutaneous lymph nodes were sorted using CD4, CD8alpha, NKG2D, NKG2ACE and other markers. Extracted RNA was reverse transcribed, and the resulting cDNA served as sequencing template. The protocol was immunoSEQ multiplex PCR, while the TCRdb copy is restricted to in-frame clones and leaves out a portion. The record shows more than 250,000 clones for this sample, with no singletons present. This record belongs to a study of CD8+ T cells in alopecia areata. Study overall: It was approximately 6-10-week-old female C3H/HeJ mice that received skin from 6-12-month-old C3H/HeJ graft donors with spontaneous alopecia.

CDR1 and CDR2 from the germline V gene are NSHNY and SYGAGN. Trimming at V came to 1 base and at J to 8 bases, leaving 7 bases not matched to a gene. This CDR3 comprises 16 residues. Study-level results: Lesional scalp displayed greater clonality than normal scalp, most notably in alopecia totalis/universalis. Whereas mice showed it more clearly, TCR sharing across patients was murkier, possibly because of HLA. Sequences from scalp samples also cover resident alphabeta T cells of normal skin.

Sample: CD4+ T cells sorted from a lymph node. The sequence came from a C3H/HeJ mouse with alopecia areata. These mice share the MHC haplotype H2-k. This chain uses TRBV13-1 with TRBJ1-6, with 9 bases identical to TRBD1. TRBJ1-6 falls under the ORF class, with uncertain function. The CDR3 reads CASSDPGTGIDSPLYF. CDR3 bases read: TGTGCCAGCAGTGATCCCGGGACAGGGATCGATTCGCCC.